This T cell receptor (beta chain) was sequenced during a study of blood T cells in healthy people across ages. Regarding the study as a whole: Age advanced and TCR beta diversity per million T cells fell, roughly linearly.

Turning to this clonotype: Its antigen is unknown. The germline gene is not matched at one end of the junction; a read error may be the cause.

Then a second PCR, running roughly 7 to 11 cycles, was carried out with a sample-barcoded 5' primer and a J-beta primer mix. Every molecule of cDNA carried a tag from a template-switch adaptor with 12 random nucleotides. TCRdb used MiXCR to reprocess the 5' RACE reads, holding one entry per CDR3 protein. The top ten hold roughly 24% of the sample, which has 1,800,000 or so distinct CDR3 sequences, 39% seen once. The sequenced material came from blood. The source is a human donor in good health.

The chain's CDR3 is CTTSRGGNIQYF. DNA for the CDR3: TGTACCACCAGCAGAGGAGGGAACATTCAGTACTTC. The V gene is TRBV15, the J gene TRBJ2-4; weak D call: TRBD2 (6 bases). Germline loops: CDR1 LNHNV, CDR2 YYDKDF (reference sequence). The CDR3 covers 12 residues.